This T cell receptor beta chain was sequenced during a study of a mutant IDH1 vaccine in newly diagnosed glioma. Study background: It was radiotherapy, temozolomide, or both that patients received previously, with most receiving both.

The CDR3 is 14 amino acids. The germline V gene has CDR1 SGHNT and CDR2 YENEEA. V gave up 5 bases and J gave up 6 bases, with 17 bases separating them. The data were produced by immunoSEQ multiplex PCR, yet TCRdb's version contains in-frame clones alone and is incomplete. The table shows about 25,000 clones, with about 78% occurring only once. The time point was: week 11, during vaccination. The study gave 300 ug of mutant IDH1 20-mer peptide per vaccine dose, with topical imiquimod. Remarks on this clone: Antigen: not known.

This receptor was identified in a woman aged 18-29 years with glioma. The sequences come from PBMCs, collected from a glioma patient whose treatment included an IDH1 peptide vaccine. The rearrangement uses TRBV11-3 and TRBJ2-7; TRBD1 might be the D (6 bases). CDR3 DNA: TGTGCCAGCAGCCTGGGACCTACAGGGATCGAGCAGTACTTC. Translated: CASSLGPTGIEQYF. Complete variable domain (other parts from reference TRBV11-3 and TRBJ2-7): EAGVVQSPRYKIIEKKQPVAFWCNPISGHNTLYWYLQNLGQGPELLIRYENEEAVDDSQLPKDRFSAERLKGVDSTLKIQPAELGDSAVYLCASSLGPTGIEQYFGPGTRLTVT.